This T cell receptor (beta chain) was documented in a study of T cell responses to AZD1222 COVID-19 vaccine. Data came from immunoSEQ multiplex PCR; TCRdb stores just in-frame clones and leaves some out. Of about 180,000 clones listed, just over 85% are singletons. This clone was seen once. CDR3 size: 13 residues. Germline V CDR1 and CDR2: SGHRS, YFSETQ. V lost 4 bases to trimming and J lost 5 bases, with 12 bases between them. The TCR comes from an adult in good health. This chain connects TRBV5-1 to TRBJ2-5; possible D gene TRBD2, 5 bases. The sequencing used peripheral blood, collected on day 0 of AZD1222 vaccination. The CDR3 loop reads CASSKDWAETQYF. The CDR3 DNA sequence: TGCGCCAGCAGCAAGGACTGGGCGGAGACCCAGTACTTC.